The 11 T cell receptor beta chains in this list originate from one sample, sequenced in a study of shared clonotypes between healthy human individuals. The assay was immunoSEQ multiplex PCR, and TCRdb's table has in-frame clones only and misses some. Among hundreds of thousands of clones listed, more than 95% were seen once. The source material was naive CD4+ T cells sorted from blood. Regarding subset: CD45RA+ positively selected. Receptors were obtained from a woman younger than 45 in good health.

The chain employs TRBV28 and TRBJ2-5; D tentatively fits TRBD1 or TRBD2 (6 bases each). Matching the DNA end better, TRBJ2-7 makes the J call doubtful. CDR3 size: 13 residues. Per germline, CDR1 MDHEN and CDR2 SYDVKM. Here the CDR3 DNA reads TGTGCCAGGAGCTCCCAGGGGAGGTACGAGCAGTACTTC. As protein: CARSSQGRYEQYF.

V gene TRBV4-1 combines with J gene TRBJ2-1, with 12 nucleotides matching TRBD2. The CDR3 consists of 15 residues. CDR1 and CDR2 (germline): MGHRA, YSYEKL. V lost 4 bases, J lost 9 bases, and 7 bases stayed unmatched. DNA of the CDR3: TGCGCCAGCAGCCGCGGACTAGCGGGGTTCATTGAGCAGTTCTTC. Its translation is CASSRGLAGFIEQFF.

CDR3 coding DNA: TGTGCCAGCTCCATCAGGGCGGATACCGGGGAGCTGTTTTTT. Protein: CASSIRADTGELFF. This rearrangement joins TRBV18 to TRBJ2-2, with TRBD1 as a possible D gene (5 bases). This CDR3 has 14 amino acids. Trimming cost V 6 bases and J 5 bases, with 13 bases left between them. Germline assignment: CDR1 KGHSH and CDR2 LQKENI.

This clone was observed a single time. The chain joins TRBV20-1 to TRBJ2-5; the D gene is possibly TRBD2 (5 bases). V lost 5 bases to trimming and J lost 5 bases, with 9 bases between them. The CDR3 extends over 11 amino acids. Looked up from germline, CDR1 is DFQATT and CDR2 is SNEGSKA (reference sequence). This CDR3 is CSAGRGETQYF. The CDR3, as DNA: TGCAGTGCTGGAAGAGGGGAGACCCAGTACTTC.

The chain carries TRBV2 and TRBJ2-5; D gene ambiguous. CDR1 and CDR2 from the germline V gene are SNHLY and FYNNEI. CDR3 size: 12 residues. Trimming cost V 7 bases and J 5 bases, with 11 bases left between them. CDR3 region: CASIPDRETQYF. CDR3 nucleotides: TGTGCCAGCATCCCGGATCGGGAGACCCAGTACTTC. The full variable domain, rest sourced from reference TRBV2 and TRBJ2-5, is EPEVTQTPSHQVTQMGQEVILRCVPISNHLYFYWYRQILGQKVEFLVSFYNNEISEKSEIFDDQFSVERPDGSNFTLKIRSTKLEDSAMYFCASIPDRETQYFGPGTRLLVL.

The chain couples TRBV18 to TRBJ2-7; the match to TRBD1 covers 9 bases. CDR1 is KGHSH and CDR2 is LQKENI in the germline V gene. The V and J ends lost 4 bases and 9 bases, in that order; junction bases with no gene match: 10. The CDR3 has 14 residues. The CDR3 reads CASSLGTGNLGQYF. CDR3 nucleotides: TGTGCCAGCTCACTCGGGACAGGGAATCTAGGGCAGTACTTC.

The V call is TRBV19, the J call TRBJ1-4; D uncertain. The CDR3 extends over 13 amino acids. The ends were cut back, 6 bases at V and 0 bases at J, with 5 bases in the middle. The germline gives CDR1 LNHDA, CDR2 SQIVND (reference sequence). CDR3 in DNA: TGTGCCAGTAGGGATGCAACTAATGAAAAACTGTTTTTT. This gives the protein CASRDATNEKLFF.

The chain uses TRBV5-1 and TRBJ1-1; TRBD1 agrees at 7 bases. Looked up from germline, CDR1 is SGHRS and CDR2 is YFSETQ. V lost 6 bases, J lost 1 base, and 9 bases stayed unmatched. The CDR3 loop spans 15 amino acids. CDR3 bases: TGCGCCAGCAACTCTCAGGGGGTAGGGAACACTGAAGCTTTCTTT. As protein: CASNSQGVGNTEAFF.

This chain uses TRBV7-2 with TRBJ2-7, with 9 bases that match TRBD1. After removal of 6 bases from V and 0 bases from J, the junction contained 6 bases not matched to a gene. Germline assignment: CDR1 SGHTA and CDR2 FQGNSA. The CDR3 has 15 residues. DNA for the CDR3: TGTGCCAGCAGGGGTCGACAGGGGGGCTCCTACGAGCAGTACTTC. Translated, it gives CASRGRQGGSYEQYF.

This rearrangement joins TRBV19 to TRBJ2-5; D uncertain. CDR1 and CDR2 (germline): LNHDA, SQIVND (reference sequence). There are 18 residues in the CDR3. V was pared by 5 bases and J by 2 bases, with 24 bases between. The CDR3 nucleotides are TGTGCCAGTAGTCCCCGAACAATAACGGGTCCATTACAAGAGACCCAGTACTTC. It encodes CASSPRTITGPLQETQYF.

This chain uses TRBV18 with TRBJ1-1, with 7 bases fitting TRBD1. The trim removed 6 bases at V and 0 bases at J, leaving 10 bases unmatched. CDR1 and CDR2 from the germline V gene are KGHSH and LQKENI. This CDR3 is 16 amino acids long. CDR3 in amino acids: CASSPRQGDMNTEAFF. DNA of the CDR3: TGTGCCAGCTCCCCCCGACAGGGTGATATGAACACTGAAGCTTTCTTT.